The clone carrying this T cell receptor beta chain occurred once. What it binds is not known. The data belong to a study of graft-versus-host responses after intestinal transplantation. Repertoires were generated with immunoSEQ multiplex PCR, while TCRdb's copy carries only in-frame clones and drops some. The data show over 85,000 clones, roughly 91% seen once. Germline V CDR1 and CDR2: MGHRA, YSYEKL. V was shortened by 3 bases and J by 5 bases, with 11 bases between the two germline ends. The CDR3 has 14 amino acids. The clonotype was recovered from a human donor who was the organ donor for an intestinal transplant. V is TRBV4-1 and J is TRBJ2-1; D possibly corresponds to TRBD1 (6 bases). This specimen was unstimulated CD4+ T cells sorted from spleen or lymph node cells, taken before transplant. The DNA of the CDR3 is TGCGCCAGCAGCCACCAGACAGGAAACAATGAGCAGTTCTTC. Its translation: CASSHQTGNNEQFF.